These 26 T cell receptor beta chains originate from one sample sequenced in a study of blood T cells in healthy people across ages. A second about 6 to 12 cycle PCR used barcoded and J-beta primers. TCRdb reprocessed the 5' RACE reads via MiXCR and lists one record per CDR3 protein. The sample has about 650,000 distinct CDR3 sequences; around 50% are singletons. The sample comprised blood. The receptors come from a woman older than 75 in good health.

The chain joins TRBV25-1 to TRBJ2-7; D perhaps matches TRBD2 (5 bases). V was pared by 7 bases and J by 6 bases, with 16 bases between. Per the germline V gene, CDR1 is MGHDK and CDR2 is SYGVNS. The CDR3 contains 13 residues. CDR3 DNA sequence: TGTGCCAGCAAATCACCCTTAGCGTCCGAGCAGTACTTC. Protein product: CASKSPLASEQYF.

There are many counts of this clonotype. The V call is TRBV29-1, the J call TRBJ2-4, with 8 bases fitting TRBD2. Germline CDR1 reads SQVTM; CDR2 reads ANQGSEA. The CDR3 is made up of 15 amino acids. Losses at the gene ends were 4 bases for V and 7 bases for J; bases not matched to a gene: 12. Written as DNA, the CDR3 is TGCAGCGTTGCAACCCCTTTTTCTAGCGGGAACATTCAGTACTTC. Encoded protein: CSVATPFSSGNIQYF.

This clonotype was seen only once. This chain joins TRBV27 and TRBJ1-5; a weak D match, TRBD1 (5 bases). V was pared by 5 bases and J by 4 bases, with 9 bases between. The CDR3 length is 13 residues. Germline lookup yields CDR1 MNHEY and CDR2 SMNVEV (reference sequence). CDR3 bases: TGTGCCAGCAGTGTCGGACATAATCAGCCCCAGCATTTT. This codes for CASSVGHNQPQHF.

The CDR3 spells CASSLQEEQYF. CDR3 sequence (DNA): TGCGCCAGCAGCTTGCAGGAGGAGCAGTACTTC. V gene TRBV5-1 combines with J gene TRBJ2-7, with D uncertain. Germline V CDR1 and CDR2: SGHRS, YFSETQ. The germline V and J ends were trimmed by 1 base and 7 bases, with 6 bases remaining between them. The CDR3 has 11 residues.

This CDR3 reads CSAKVDSGANVLTF. CDR3 nucleotides: TGCAGCGCGAAGGTAGACTCTGGGGCCAACGTCCTGACTTTC. The chain links TRBV29-1 to TRBJ2-6; D is unresolved. The V gene's germline CDR1 is SQVTM and CDR2 ANQGSEA. Trimming stripped 7 bases from V and 0 bases from J, with 10 bases between. The CDR3 totals 14 residues.

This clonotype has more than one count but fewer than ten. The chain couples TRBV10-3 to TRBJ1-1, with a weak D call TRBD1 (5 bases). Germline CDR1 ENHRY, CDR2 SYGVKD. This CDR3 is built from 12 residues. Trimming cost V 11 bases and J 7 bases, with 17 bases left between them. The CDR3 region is CAAETVVGEAFF. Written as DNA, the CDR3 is TGTGCCGCAGAGACAGTTGTGGGTGAAGCTTTCTTT.

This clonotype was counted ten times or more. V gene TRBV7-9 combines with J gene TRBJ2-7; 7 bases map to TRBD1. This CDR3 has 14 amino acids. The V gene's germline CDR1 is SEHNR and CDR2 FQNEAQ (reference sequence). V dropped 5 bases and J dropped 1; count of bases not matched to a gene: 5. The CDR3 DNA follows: TGTGCCAGCAGCCCCCGACAGGGTTCCTACGAGCAGTACTTC. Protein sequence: CASSPRQGSYEQYF.

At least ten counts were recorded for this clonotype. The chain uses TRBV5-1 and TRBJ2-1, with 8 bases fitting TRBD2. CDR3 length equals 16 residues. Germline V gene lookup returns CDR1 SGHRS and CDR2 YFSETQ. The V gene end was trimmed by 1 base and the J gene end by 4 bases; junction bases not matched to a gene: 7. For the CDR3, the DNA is TGCGCCAGCAGCTTGTACCCCGGACTAGCTTACAATGAGCAGTTCTTC. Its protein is CASSLYPGLAYNEQFF.

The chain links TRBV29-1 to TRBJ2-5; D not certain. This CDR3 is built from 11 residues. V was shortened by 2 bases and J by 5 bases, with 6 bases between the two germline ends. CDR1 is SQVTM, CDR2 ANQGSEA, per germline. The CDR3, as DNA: TGCAGCGTTGAATGGTCGGAGACCCAGTACTTC. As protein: CSVEWSETQYF.

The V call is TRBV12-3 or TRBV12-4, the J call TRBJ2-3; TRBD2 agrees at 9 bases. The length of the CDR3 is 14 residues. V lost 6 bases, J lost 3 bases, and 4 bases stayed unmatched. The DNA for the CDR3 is TGTGCCAGCAGAAGACTAGCGGAGACAGATACGCAGTATTTT. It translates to CASRRLAETDTQYF.

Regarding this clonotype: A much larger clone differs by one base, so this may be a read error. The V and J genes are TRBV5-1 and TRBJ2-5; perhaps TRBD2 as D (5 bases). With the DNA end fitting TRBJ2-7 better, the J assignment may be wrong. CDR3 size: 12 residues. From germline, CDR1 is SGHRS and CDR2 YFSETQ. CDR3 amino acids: CANSLEEDEQYF. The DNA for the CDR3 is TGCGCCAACAGCCTTGAGGAGGACGAGCAGTACTTC.

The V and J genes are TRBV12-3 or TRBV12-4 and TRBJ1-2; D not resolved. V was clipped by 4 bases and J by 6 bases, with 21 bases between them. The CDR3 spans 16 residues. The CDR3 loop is CASSYSWGRRNDGYTF. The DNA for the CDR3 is TGTGCCAGCAGTTATTCCTGGGGAAGGAGAAATGATGGCTACACCTTC.

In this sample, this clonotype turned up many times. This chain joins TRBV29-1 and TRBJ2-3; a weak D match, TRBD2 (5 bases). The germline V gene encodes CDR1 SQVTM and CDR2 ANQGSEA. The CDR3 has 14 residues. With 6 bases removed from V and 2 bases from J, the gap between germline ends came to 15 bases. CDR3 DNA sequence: TGCAGCGTACGCAGAGGGCCGACCACAGATACGCAGTATTTT. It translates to CSVRRGPTTDTQYF.

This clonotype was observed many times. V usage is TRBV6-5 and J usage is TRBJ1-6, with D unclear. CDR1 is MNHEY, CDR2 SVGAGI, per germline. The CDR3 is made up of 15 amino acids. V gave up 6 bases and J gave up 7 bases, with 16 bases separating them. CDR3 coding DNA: TGTGCCAGCAGCTCGGACCCGATGGGGAATTCACCCCTCCACTTT. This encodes CASSSDPMGNSPLHF.

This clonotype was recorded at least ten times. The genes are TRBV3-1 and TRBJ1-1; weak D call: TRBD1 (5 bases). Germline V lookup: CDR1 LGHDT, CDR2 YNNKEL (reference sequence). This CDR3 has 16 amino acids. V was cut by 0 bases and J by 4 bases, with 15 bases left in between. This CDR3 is CASSQERRQRGTEAFF. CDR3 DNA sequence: TGTGCCAGCAGCCAAGAACGTCGGCAGAGGGGCACTGAAGCTTTCTTT. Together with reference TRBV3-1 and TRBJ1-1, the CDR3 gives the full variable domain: DTAVSQTPKYLVTQMGNDKSIKCEQNLGHDTMYWYKQDSKKFLKIMFSYNNKELIINETVPNRFSPKSPDKAHLNLHINSLELGDSAVYFCASSQERRQRGTEAFFGQGTRLTVV.

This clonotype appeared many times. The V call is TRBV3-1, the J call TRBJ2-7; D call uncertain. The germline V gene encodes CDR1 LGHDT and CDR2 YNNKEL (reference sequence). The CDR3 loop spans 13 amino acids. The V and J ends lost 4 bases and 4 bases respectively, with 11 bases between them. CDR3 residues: CASSRGRTYEQYF. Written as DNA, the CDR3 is TGTGCCAGCAGCCGTGGACGGACGTACGAGCAGTACTTC.

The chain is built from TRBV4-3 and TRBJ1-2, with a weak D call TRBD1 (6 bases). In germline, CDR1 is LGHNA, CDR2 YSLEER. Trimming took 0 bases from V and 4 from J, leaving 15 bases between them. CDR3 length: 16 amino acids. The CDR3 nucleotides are TGCGCCAGCAGCCAAGAGGTTACAGGGTATTTCTATGGCTACACCTTC. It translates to CASSQEVTGYFYGYTF.

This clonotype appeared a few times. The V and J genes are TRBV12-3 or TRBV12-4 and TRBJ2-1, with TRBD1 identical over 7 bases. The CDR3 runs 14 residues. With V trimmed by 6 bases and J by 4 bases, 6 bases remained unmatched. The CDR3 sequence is CASRLGTEYNEQFF. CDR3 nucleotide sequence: TGTGCCAGCAGGTTGGGGACAGAGTACAATGAGCAGTTCTTC.

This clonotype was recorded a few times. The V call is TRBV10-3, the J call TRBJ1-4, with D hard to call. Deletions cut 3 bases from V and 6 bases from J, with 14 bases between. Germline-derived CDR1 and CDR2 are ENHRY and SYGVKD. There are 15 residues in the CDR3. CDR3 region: CAISDRRRPYEKLFF. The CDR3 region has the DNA TGTGCCATCAGTGATCGGCGACGGCCTTATGAAAAACTGTTTTTT.

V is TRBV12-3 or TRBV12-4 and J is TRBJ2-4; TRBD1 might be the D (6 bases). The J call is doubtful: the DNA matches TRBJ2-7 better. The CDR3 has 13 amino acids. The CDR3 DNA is TGTGCCAGCAGTGTAGGGGACATCATCGAGCAGTACTTC. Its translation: CASSVGDIIEQYF.

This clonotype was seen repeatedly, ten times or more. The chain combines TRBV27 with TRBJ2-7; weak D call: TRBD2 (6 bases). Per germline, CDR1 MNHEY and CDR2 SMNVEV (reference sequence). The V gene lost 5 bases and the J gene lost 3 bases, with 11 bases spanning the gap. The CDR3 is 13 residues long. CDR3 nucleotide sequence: TGTGCCAGCAGTAGGCAGGAGGGCTACGAGCAGTACTTC. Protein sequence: CASSRQEGYEQYF.

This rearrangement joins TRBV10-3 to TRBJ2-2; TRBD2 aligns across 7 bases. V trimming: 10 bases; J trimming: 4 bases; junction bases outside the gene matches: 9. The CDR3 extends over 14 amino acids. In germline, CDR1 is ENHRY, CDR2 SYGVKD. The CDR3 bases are TGTGCCACCGATGGCGGGAGAGGCACCGGGGAGCTGTTTTTT. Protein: CATDGGRGTGELFF.

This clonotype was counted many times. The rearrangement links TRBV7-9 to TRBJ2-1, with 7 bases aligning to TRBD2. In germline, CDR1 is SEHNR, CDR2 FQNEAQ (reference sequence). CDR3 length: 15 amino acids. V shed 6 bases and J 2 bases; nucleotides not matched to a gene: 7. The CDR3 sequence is CASSFSGVTYNEQFF. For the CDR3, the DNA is TGTGCCAGCAGTTTCAGCGGGGTAACCTACAATGAGCAGTTCTTC.

The CDR3 DNA sequence: TGTGCCAGCAGTTTAGGGAGGTTCTACAATGAGCAGTTCTTC. Translation gives CASSLGRFYNEQFF. The J gene is TRBJ2-1, the V gene TRBV27, with D perhaps matching TRBD2 (6 bases). CDR1 is MNHEY and CDR2 is SMNVEV in the germline V gene (reference sequence). The CDR3 is 14 residues long. Trimming took 2 bases from V and 3 from J, leaving 8 bases between them.

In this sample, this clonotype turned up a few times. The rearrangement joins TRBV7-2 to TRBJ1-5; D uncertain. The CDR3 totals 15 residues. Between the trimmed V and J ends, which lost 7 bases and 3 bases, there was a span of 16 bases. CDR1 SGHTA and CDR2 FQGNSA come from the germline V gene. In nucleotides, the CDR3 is TGTGCCAGCACCCGCTTCTCCGGGAACAATCAGCCCCAGCATTTT. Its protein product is CASTRFSGNNQPQHF.

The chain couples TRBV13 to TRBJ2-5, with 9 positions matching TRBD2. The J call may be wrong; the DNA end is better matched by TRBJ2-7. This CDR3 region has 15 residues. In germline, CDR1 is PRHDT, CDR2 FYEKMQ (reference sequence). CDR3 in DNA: TGTGCCAGCAGCTTATCCCTGGGACTAGCTGACGAGCAGTACTTC. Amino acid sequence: CASSLSLGLADEQYF.